This TCR beta chain was sequenced during a study of shared clonotypes between healthy human individuals. Study-wide context: Per donor, CD8 memory used one plate, CD8 naive used two, CD4 memory used three and CD4 naive used three. General study points: Despite large depth, sorted-subset datasets appeared incompletely sequenced.

Trimming removed 8 bases from V and 1 base from J, with 17 bases in between. Germline V lookup: CDR1 MNHNS, CDR2 SASEGT. The CDR3 has 15 amino acids. Libraries were prepared by immunoSEQ multiplex PCR; TCRdb keeps only in-frame clonotypes and omits some of them. The sample has 2.3 million or so clones; approximately 95% are singletons. On this clone itself: Antigen unknown.

This clonotype originated in a man younger than 35 in good health. Some clones in this sample may be carry-over from other donors' samples. The sequenced material came from naive CD4+ T cells from PBMCs. Subset noted: CD45RA+ positively selected. J is TRBJ1-1 and V is TRBV6-1, with D possibly being TRBD1 (6 bases). The CDR3 bases are TGTGCCAGCTCGCAACAGGGAAGTTGGAACACTGAAGCTTTCTTT. Protein sequence: CASSQQGSWNTEAFF.